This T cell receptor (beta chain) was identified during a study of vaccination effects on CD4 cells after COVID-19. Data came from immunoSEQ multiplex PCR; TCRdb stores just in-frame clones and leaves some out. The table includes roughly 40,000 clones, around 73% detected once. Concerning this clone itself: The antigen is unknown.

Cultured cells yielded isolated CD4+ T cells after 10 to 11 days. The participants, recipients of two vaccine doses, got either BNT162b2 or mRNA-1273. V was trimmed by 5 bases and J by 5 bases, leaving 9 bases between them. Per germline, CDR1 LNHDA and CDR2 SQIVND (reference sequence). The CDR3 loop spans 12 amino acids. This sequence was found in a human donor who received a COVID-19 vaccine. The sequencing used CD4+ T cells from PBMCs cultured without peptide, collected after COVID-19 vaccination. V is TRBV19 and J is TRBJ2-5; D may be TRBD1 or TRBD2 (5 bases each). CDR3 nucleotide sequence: TGTGCCAGTAGTGAGGGGTCGGAGACCCAGTACTTC. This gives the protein CASSEGSETQYF.